These 5 T cell receptor beta chains were all obtained from the same sample, sequenced in a study of cytomegalovirus exposure and HLA in healthy donors. It was with 60 Vbeta and 13 Jbeta primers that the PCR ran. Some clones are missing from TCRdb's copy, which holds only in-frame ones; the method was immunoSEQ multiplex PCR. The sample holds some 150,000 clones, 76% seen once. Input material: PBMCs. Every receptor here comes from a man between 60 and 75 years old in good health and CMV-seronegative.

The chain combines TRBV5-8 with TRBJ2-3, with 9 bases fitting TRBD2. CDR3 size: 16 residues. Trimming cost V 4 bases and J 2 bases; bases outside gene matches: 8. CDR1 is SGHTS and CDR2 is YDEGEE in the germline V gene. Written as DNA, the CDR3 is TGTGCCAGCAGCGGAGGGACTAGCCTTGCCACAGATACGCAGTATTTT. This gives the protein CASSGGTSLATDTQYF.

The V and J genes are TRBV7-2 and TRBJ1-1; D call uncertain. V was pared by 2 bases and J by 2 bases, with 12 bases between. Germline V gives CDR1 SGHTA, CDR2 FQGNSA. The CDR3 runs to 15 residues. The CDR3 DNA reads as TGTGCCAGCAGCTTATTGGTTCAGGCTAACACTGAAGCTTTCTTT. This translates into CASSLLVQANTEAFF.

V usage is TRBV5-6 and J usage is TRBJ1-2; D may be TRBD1 (5 bases). V lost 0 bases and J 4 bases, leaving 19 bases between the germline ends. The germline V gene has CDR1 SGHDT and CDR2 YYEEEE. The CDR3 is 17 amino acids. CDR3 coding DNA: TGTGCCAGCAGCTTGGTGACCGGGCCAAGGGGAGGCTATGGCTACACCTTC. Translation gives CASSLVTGPRGGYGYTF.

The J gene is TRBJ2-2, the V gene TRBV7-6; D might be TRBD2 (5 bases). Trimming stripped 5 bases from V and 1 base from J, with 8 bases between. CDR3 size: 14 residues. CDR1 and CDR2 from the germline V gene are SGHVS and FNYEAQ. The CDR3 reads CASSRTLNTGELFF. Written as DNA, the CDR3 is TGTGCCAGCAGCCGGACTTTGAACACCGGGGAGCTGTTTTTT.

This clone has more than one count but fewer than ten. The chain employs TRBV7-9 and TRBJ2-1, with 10 nucleotides matching TRBD2. This CDR3 has 16 amino acids. V gave up 5 bases and J gave up 7 bases; unmatched junction bases: 11. CDR1 SEHNR and CDR2 FQNEAQ come from the germline V gene (reference sequence). The CDR3 loop reads CASSPDRGLALNEQFF. CDR3 nucleotide sequence: TGTGCCAGCAGCCCAGATCGGGGACTAGCGTTAAATGAGCAGTTCTTC. Looking up the rest from reference TRBV7-9 and TRBJ2-1 gives the full variable domain: DTGVSQNPRHKITKRGQNVTFRCDPISEHNRLYWYRQTLGQGPEFLTYFQNEAQLEKSRLLSDRFSAERPKGSFSTLEIQRTEQGDSAMYLCASSPDRGLALNEQFFGPGTRLTVL.